The rows below give T cell receptor beta chains drawn from one sample of a study of T cells in localized non-small cell lung cancer. Using immunoSEQ multiplex PCR, the repertoire was profiled, and TCRdb retains in-frame clones only, with some absent. The profile shows about 40,000 clones, 75% to 90% of them singletons. The material sequenced was peripheral blood, taken before any cancer treatment. The receptor source for this set is a man aged 40 to 70 with stage I lung adenocarcinoma. The conserved cysteine and the conserved F or W are not part of the CDR3 here. Fields, in order: J gene, V gene, CDR3 protein.

TRBJ1-5,TRBV2,ASKEVGQGGQPQH
TRBJ1-1,TRBV5-1,ASSLQDYTEAF
TRBJ2-1,TRBV6-6,ASSRTSGWNEQF
TRBJ2-2,TRBV5-1,ASSDRIGTDTGELF
TRBJ2-1,TRBV12-5,ASGLGQGAHNEQF
TRBJ1-2,TRBV7-3,ASSTDGTNYGYT
TRBJ2-1,TRBV5-5,ASSFGTSAYNEQF
TRBJ1-5,TRBV7-9,ASSLDRGSYQPQH
TRBJ2-7,TRBV5-4,ASSRTGTAATYEQY
TRBJ2-7,TRBV19,ASSLLGRGAYEQY
TRBJ1-2,TRBV5-6,ASRLRQANYGYT
TRBJ1-1,TRBV6-5,ASSYSGGMNTEAF
TRBJ1-4,TRBV2,ASIRDSNEKLF
TRBJ2-7,TRBV4-3,ASSQELAGSYEQY
TRBJ1-5,TRBV9,ASSPRSGTGKQPQH
TRBJ1-5,TRBV19,ASSMRTGDQPQH
TRBJ2-2,TRBV19,ASSSSGRTGELF
TRBJ2-1,TRBV11-2,ASSLDLVYNEQF